What follows is one TCR beta chain and its context. This sample was taken from a study of long-term antiretroviral therapy in people with HIV. The CDR3 has 14 residues. The germline V and J ends were trimmed by 4 bases and 7 bases, with 17 bases remaining between them. Germline CDR1 and CDR2: MNHEY and SVGAGI. The authors ran the immunoSEQ assay, v3.0, at survey level. Profiled with immunoSEQ multiplex PCR; TCRdb holds only in-frame clones, not every one. The repertoire holds around 25,000 clones, 90% to 95% seen once, with about 2.4% in the top ten. V gene TRBV6-5 combines with J gene TRBJ2-7; D may be TRBD1 or TRBD2 (7 bases each). This clonotype was obtained from a woman aged 50 to 60 with HIV. The sequenced sample was unsorted PBMCs, obtained roughly 5 years after starting antiretroviral therapy. CDR3 amino acids: CASSSLGRGQEQYF. The CDR3, as DNA: TGTGCCAGCAGTTCCCTGGGGAGGGGGCAAGAGCAGTACTTC.